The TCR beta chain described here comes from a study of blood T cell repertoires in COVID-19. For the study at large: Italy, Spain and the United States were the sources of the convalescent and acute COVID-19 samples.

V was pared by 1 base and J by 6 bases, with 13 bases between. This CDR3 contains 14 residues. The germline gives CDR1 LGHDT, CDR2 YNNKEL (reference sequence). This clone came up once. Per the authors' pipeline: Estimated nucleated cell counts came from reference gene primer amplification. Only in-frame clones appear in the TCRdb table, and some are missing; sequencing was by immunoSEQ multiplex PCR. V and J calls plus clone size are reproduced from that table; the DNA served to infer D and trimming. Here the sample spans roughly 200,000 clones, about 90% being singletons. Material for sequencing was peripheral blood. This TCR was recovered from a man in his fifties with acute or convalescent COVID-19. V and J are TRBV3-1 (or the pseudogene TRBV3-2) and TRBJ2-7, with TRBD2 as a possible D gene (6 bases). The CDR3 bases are TGTGCCAGCAGCCAAGCCCCCAGCGGGTCCGAGCAGTACGTC. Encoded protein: CASSQAPSGSEQYV.